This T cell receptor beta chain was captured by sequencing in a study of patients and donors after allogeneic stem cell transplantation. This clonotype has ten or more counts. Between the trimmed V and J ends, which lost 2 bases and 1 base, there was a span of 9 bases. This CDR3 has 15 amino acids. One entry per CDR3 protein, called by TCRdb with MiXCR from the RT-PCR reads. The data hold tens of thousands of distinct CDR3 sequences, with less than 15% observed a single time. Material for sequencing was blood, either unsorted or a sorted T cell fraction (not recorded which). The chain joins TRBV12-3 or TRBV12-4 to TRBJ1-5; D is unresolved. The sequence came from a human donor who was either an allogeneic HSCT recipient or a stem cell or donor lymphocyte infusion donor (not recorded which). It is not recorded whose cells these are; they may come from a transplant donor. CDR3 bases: TGTGCCAGCAGTTTATCGGCCGAAAGCAATCAGCCCCAGCATTTT. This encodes CASSLSAESNQPQHF.